This TCR beta chain was recorded in a study of Ad26.COV2.S vaccination and SARS-CoV-2 variants. Study at large: Ad26.COV2.S given intramuscularly, once or twice 56 days apart. Overall study findings and caveats: Vaccine and placebo groups showed comparable non-spike TCR breadth. The breadth of spike-specific CD8+ and CD4+ T cell responses after vaccination was reportedly substantial.

Libraries were prepared by immunoSEQ multiplex PCR; TCRdb keeps only in-frame clonotypes and omits some of them. There are about 350,000 clones in the sample; approximately 85% occur only once, and 3.3% lies in the top ten. Germline CDR1 WSHSY, CDR2 SAAADI. V dropped 2 bases and J dropped 3; count of bases not matched to a gene: 2. The CDR3 has 14 amino acids. As for treatment: about 20 received Ad26.COV2.S at low or high dose, single or two shots; 5 received placebo; per-sample allocation not given. Samples were taken on day 63 after the first vaccine or placebo injection. This clone was counted between two and nine times. The antigen is undetermined.

The sequence was obtained from a person between 18 and 59 years old who received the Ad26.COV2.S COVID-19 vaccine or a placebo. The chain recombines TRBV10-2 with TRBJ2-7, with 9 bases identical to TRBD2. The sample here was peripheral blood, taken in a trial of Ad26.COV2.S vaccine versus placebo. The CDR3 reads CASSEGLASYEQYF. The CDR3 nucleotides are TGCGCCAGCAGTGAGGGACTAGCGAGCTACGAGCAGTACTTC.